Each of the 27 T cell receptor beta chains below was sequenced from the same sample in a study of metastatic and nonmetastatic thyroid tumors. Each patient came to thyroid surgery without any prior treatment (of any kind). TCRdb re-called the PCR reads with MiXCR. The data show roughly 20,000 clones, 22% seen once. The sample comprised adjacent normal tissue. The source of these receptors is a female donor with papillary thyroid cancer or a benign thyroid nodule (not recorded which). Some clones in this sample may be carry-over from other donors' samples.

This chain links TRBV28 with TRBJ1-6; D is undetermined. V was clipped by 8 bases and J by 4 bases, with 12 bases between them. Germline-derived CDR1 and CDR2 are MDHEN and SYDVKM. CDR3 length: 14 residues. The chain's CDR3 is CASGRYKYNSPLHF. The CDR3 region has the DNA TGTGCCAGCGGAAGGTACAAATATAATTCACCCCTCCACTTT.

This clone was counted a few times. This chain joins TRBV5-1 and TRBJ1-1, with D possibly matching TRBD1 (6 bases). The CDR3 contains 14 residues. CDR1 is SGHRS and CDR2 is YFSETQ in the germline V gene. Trimming shortened V by 2 bases and J by 1 base, and 9 bases separated the two germline ends. The CDR3 loop reads CASSFTGQNTEAFF. The CDR3 DNA follows: TGCGCCAGCAGCTTCACAGGGCAGAACACTGAAGCTTTCTTT.

About this clone itself: An end of the junction does not agree with germline; a read error may underlie this. The chain carries TRBV20-1 and TRBJ2-5, with D possibly being TRBD2 (7 bases). The CDR3 extends over 14 amino acids. CDR1 and CDR2 (germline): DFQATT, SNEGSKA (reference sequence). In DNA form, the CDR3 reads TGCAGTGCTGGGGCCAGAGGGAGGGGGGAGACACAGTACTTC. Translating it yields CSAGARGRGETQYF.

This chain connects TRBV5-1 to TRBJ2-3, with D possibly matching TRBD2 (6 bases). Germline V lookup: CDR1 SGHRS, CDR2 YFSETQ. The CDR3 has 15 amino acids. V was shortened by 4 bases and J by 5 bases, with 17 bases between the two germline ends. The CDR3 DNA follows: TGCGCCAGCAGCCAGGGACTTGGGGTAGGAGATACGCAGTATTTT. Residues: CASSQGLGVGDTQYF.

This clone was observed many times. The J gene is TRBJ2-7, the V gene TRBV6-1, with D possibly being TRBD1 (6 bases). This CDR3 has 15 residues. Germline-derived CDR1 and CDR2 are MNHNS and SASEGT. The V gene lost 5 bases and the J gene lost 2 bases, with 16 bases spanning the gap. CDR3: CASSSEFRTAYEQYF. The CDR3 DNA is TGTGCCAGCAGTTCCGAATTTAGGACAGCCTACGAGCAGTACTTC.

This clone was seen only once. This sequence joins TRBV5-5 and TRBJ2-1, with D uncertain. The CDR3 has 15 residues. The V gene lost 3 bases and the J gene lost 3 bases, with 13 bases spanning the gap. CDR1 and CDR2 from the germline V gene are SGHKS and YYEKEE (reference sequence). The CDR3 reads CASSSGLGIYNEQFF. The CDR3 nucleotides are TGTGCCAGCAGCTCGGGTCTAGGAATCTACAATGAGCAGTTCTTC.

In its sample, this clone was seen many times. This specimen includes other DNA sequences encoding the same CDR3. The rearrangement links TRBV2 to TRBJ2-7; D call uncertain. CDR3 length equals 15 residues. Between the trimmed V and J ends, which lost 3 bases and 6 bases, there was a span of 18 bases. Germline CDR1 reads SNHLY; CDR2 reads FYNNEI. CDR3 coding DNA: TGTGCCAGCAGTGACGGAAGGGTCCTCCCGGGCGAGCAGTACTTC. Encoded protein: CASSDGRVLPGEQYF.

V and J are TRBV4-1 and TRBJ1-4; D may be TRBD1 (5 bases). CDR1 is MGHRA, CDR2 YSYEKL, per germline. With 3 bases removed from V and 10 bases from J, the gap between germline ends came to 18 bases. This CDR3 is 15 amino acids long. CDR3 region: CASSHQWRGSGKLFF. CDR3 in DNA: TGCGCCAGCAGCCACCAGTGGAGGGGTAGTGGAAAACTGTTTTTT.

The V gene is TRBV19, the J gene TRBJ1-3, with a possible D match to TRBD1 (5 bases). The CDR3 runs 15 residues. Germline-derived CDR1 and CDR2 are LNHDA and SQIVND (reference sequence). Trimming removed 5 bases at V and 2 bases at J, with 13 bases between. CDR3 amino acids: CASSEWGRAGNTIYF. The CDR3 nucleotides are TGTGCCAGTAGTGAGTGGGGACGCGCTGGAAACACCATATATTTT.

This clone occurred a few times. This chain joins TRBV28 and TRBJ1-5; no definite D call. Trimming removed 9 bases from V and 11 bases from J, with 17 bases in between. CDR3 length: 12 residues. Germline V gives CDR1 MDHEN, CDR2 SYDVKM. This CDR3 reads CASILTRESQHF. The CDR3 DNA sequence: TGTGCCAGTATCCTCACCCGGGAGTCCCAGCATTTT.

V is TRBV3-1 and J is TRBJ2-7; 12 bases are a match to TRBD2. CDR1 is LGHDT and CDR2 is YNNKEL in the germline V gene (reference sequence). The CDR3 is 14 residues long. V was clipped by 4 bases and J by 3 bases; unmatched bases: 1. The CDR3 DNA sequence: TGTGCCAGCAGCCGACTAGCGGGAGACTACGAGCAGTACTTC. It is translated as CASSRLAGDYEQYF.

The chain links TRBV5-1 to TRBJ2-1, with 8 positions matching TRBD1. Unmatched junction bases numbered 5, after V lost 4 bases and J lost 2 bases. The germline V gene has CDR1 SGHRS and CDR2 YFSETQ. The CDR3 covers 15 residues. CDR3 bases: TGCGCCAGCAGCATGACAGGGGAAACCTACAATGAGCAGTTCTTC. This encodes CASSMTGETYNEQFF. The full variable domain, in which reference TRBV5-1 and TRBJ2-1 provide the parts outside the CDR3, is KAGVTQTPRYLIKTRGQQVTLSCSPISGHRSVSWYQQTPGQGLQFLFEYFSETQRNKGNFPGRFSGRQFSNSRSEMNVSTLELGDSALYLCASSMTGETYNEQFFGPGTRLTVL.

This clone was seen a few times. The chain couples TRBV5-1 to TRBJ1-3; maybe TRBD1 (6 bases). Germline V gene data show CDR1 as SGHRS and CDR2 as YFSETQ. V was trimmed by 4 bases and J by 3 bases, leaving 17 bases between them. The CDR3 is made up of 16 amino acids. The CDR3 spells CASSLTGPGGGNTIYF. CDR3 DNA: TGCGCCAGCAGCCTGACAGGCCCAGGAGGTGGAAACACCATATATTTT.

The table lists this clone with a few counts. A much larger clone differs from this one at a single base, so this may be a read error. The rearrangement links TRBV28 to TRBJ2-1; D not certain. The CDR3 spans 11 residues. The germline V gene encodes CDR1 MDHEN and CDR2 SYDVKM. This CDR3 is CPSSQKDGRFF. For the CDR3, the DNA is TGTCCCAGCAGTCAAAAGGACGGCCGGTTCTTC. Supplemented by reference TRBV28 and TRBJ2-1, the full variable domain reads DVKVTQSSRYLVKRTGEKVFLECVQDMDHENMFWYRQDPGLGLRLIYFSYDVKMKEKGDIPEGYSVSREKKERFSLILESASTNQTSMYLCPSSQKDGRFFGPGTRLTVL.

This clone has ten or more counts. The chain is built from TRBV3-1 and TRBJ2-7; D possibly corresponds to TRBD2 (6 bases). V dropped 6 bases and J dropped 7 bases, with 10 bases sitting between them. CDR3 length equals 11 residues. CDR1 and CDR2 (germline): LGHDT, YNNKEL (reference sequence). CDR3 region: CASSDSGEQYF. The CDR3 DNA is TGTGCCAGCAGTGACAGCGGGGAGCAGTACTTC.

Within the sample, this clone is medium-sized. This chain connects TRBV24-1 to TRBJ1-1; the D gene is possibly TRBD1 (5 bases). With 3 bases removed from V and 3 bases from J, the gap between germline ends came to 7 bases. CDR1 and CDR2 from the germline V gene are KGHDR and SFDVKD. The CDR3 totals 13 residues. CDR3 in amino acids: CATSDQGDTEAFF. Here the CDR3 DNA reads TGTGCCACCAGTGATCAGGGAGACACTGAAGCTTTCTTT.

This clone was picked up a small number of times. The V gene is TRBV12-3 or TRBV12-4, the J gene TRBJ2-7, with 8 bases aligning to TRBD2. V dropped 2 bases and J dropped 6; count of bases not matched to a gene: 6. CDR3 length: 14 amino acids. CDR3 nucleotides: TGTGCCAGCAGTTTAAAAGCGGGGGCATCCGAGCAGTACTTC. As protein: CASSLKAGASEQYF.

A remark on this clone: The junction departs from the called germline gene at one end, perhaps through a read error. The chain has TRBV14 and TRBJ2-5; TRBD2 is a possible D gene (6 bases). This CDR3 is 15 amino acids long. Germline V CDR1 and CDR2: SGHDN, FVKESK. The DNA for the CDR3 is TGTGCCGGCAGCCAAGTTCGGGGGAAAGAAGAAACCCAGTACTTC. Amino acid sequence: CAGSQVRGKEETQYF.

This clone rates as medium-sized. The chain combines TRBV27 with TRBJ2-1; TRBD1 matches 8 bases. CDR3 length: 14 amino acids. Unmatched junction bases numbered 6, after V lost 4 bases and J lost 7 bases. Per germline, CDR1 MNHEY and CDR2 SMNVEV (reference sequence). The CDR3 protein is CASSWGDRLNEQFF. The CDR3 DNA follows: TGTGCCAGCAGTTGGGGGGACAGGTTGAATGAGCAGTTCTTC.

The chain combines TRBV12-3 or TRBV12-4 with TRBJ2-4, with D possibly being TRBD1 (6 bases). The germline V and J ends were trimmed by 3 bases and 6 bases, with 15 bases remaining between them. The CDR3 loop spans 15 amino acids. The CDR3 here is CASSLRQDPSNIQYF. As DNA, the CDR3 is TGTGCCAGCAGTTTGCGACAGGACCCTTCAAACATTCAGTACTTC.

By sample fraction, this clone is medium-sized. The V gene is TRBV12-3 or TRBV12-4, the J gene TRBJ2-7; the D gene is possibly TRBD2 (5 bases). The V end was cut by 3 bases, the J end by 1 base, with 7 bases between. The CDR3 is 13 amino acids. CDR3 protein: CASSFGVSYEQYF. For the CDR3, the DNA is TGTGCCAGCAGTTTCGGGGTGTCCTACGAGCAGTACTTC.

By its share, this clone is medium-sized (0.01 to 0.1%). The J gene is TRBJ2-2, the V gene TRBV11-1; 8 bases fit TRBD2. V shed 1 base and J 7 bases; nucleotides not matched to a gene: 5. CDR1 and CDR2 (germline): SGHAT, FQDESV (reference sequence). This CDR3 has 15 amino acids. The CDR3 DNA reads TGTGCCAGCAGCTTAGAACAGACTAGCGACGGGGAGCTGTTTTTT. Translating it yields CASSLEQTSDGELFF.

The rearrangement links TRBV18 to TRBJ1-1, with D maybe TRBD1 (6 bases). This CDR3 region has 14 residues. Between the trimmed V and J ends, which lost 2 bases and 3 bases, there was a span of 10 bases. Germline CDR1 reads KGHSH; CDR2 reads LQKENI. The CDR3: CASSPTGIYTEAFF. The CDR3 coding sequence is TGTGCCAGCTCACCAACAGGGATATACACTGAAGCTTTCTTT.

This clone occurred a few times. With a much larger clone just one base away, this may be a read error. This CDR3 is also generated by other DNA sequences in the sample. The chain employs TRBV29-1 and TRBJ1-5; possibly TRBD1 for D (5 bases). This CDR3 contains 14 residues. Trimming took off 6 bases at V and 4 bases at J, with 16 bases between the two ends. Germline loops: CDR1 SQVTM, CDR2 ANQGSEA. Here the CDR3 DNA reads TGCAGCGTCCTCACGGGGCTGGGTAATCAGCCCCAGCATTTT. This sequence encodes CSVLTGLGNQPQHF.

This clone was observed at least ten times. The chain uses TRBV14 and TRBJ2-5, with 10 bases identical to TRBD2. The J segment lost 5 bases and the V segment lost 0 bases, leaving 9 bases of the junction unmatched. CDR3 length equals 17 residues. The germline V gene has CDR1 SGHDN and CDR2 FVKESK. Here the CDR3 DNA reads TGTGCCAGCAGCCAAGATAGTTCGAGCGGGAGGGTTGAGACCCAGTACTTC. Amino acids: CASSQDSSSGRVETQYF. The full variable domain, rest sourced from reference TRBV14 and TRBJ2-5, is EAGVTQFPSHSVIEKGQTVTLRCDPISGHDNLYWYRRVMGKEIKFLLHFVKESKQDESGMPNNRFLAERTGGTYSTLKVQPAELEDSGVYFCASSQDSSSGRVETQYFGPGTRLLVL.

The chain uses TRBV6-1 and TRBJ2-7, with 9 bases identical to TRBD1. This CDR3 spans 14 amino acids. Trimming took 5 bases from V and 0 from J; bases not matched to a gene: 2. Germline V gene data show CDR1 as MNHNS and CDR2 as SASEGT. The CDR3 region is CASSSTGGSYEQYF. In DNA, the CDR3 is TGTGCCAGCAGTTCGACAGGGGGCTCCTACGAGCAGTACTTC.

The V and J genes are TRBV11-2 and TRBJ2-7; 10 positions match TRBD2. The germline V gene encodes CDR1 SGHAT and CDR2 FQNNGV. This CDR3 contains 17 residues. After removal of 6 bases from V and 1 base from J, the junction contained 12 bases not matched to a gene. This chain's CDR3 is CASRLGRGTSASYEQYF. The CDR3 region has the DNA TGTGCCAGCAGACTAGGAAGAGGGACTAGCGCTTCCTACGAGCAGTACTTC.